This T cell receptor beta chain was captured by sequencing in a study of cytomegalovirus exposure and HLA in healthy donors. Vbeta (60) and Jbeta (13) primers were used in the PCR. TCRdb's copy holds only in-frame clones and misses some; the assay was immunoSEQ multiplex PCR. The table includes 110,000 to 150,000 clones, 77% detected once. The V gene lost 1 base and the J gene lost 5 bases, with 8 bases spanning the gap. Germline V lookup: CDR1 SGHAT, CDR2 FQNNGV. The CDR3 totals 13 residues. This receptor was identified in a male donor in good health and CMV-seronegative. The rearrangement links TRBV11-2 to TRBJ1-1; D is ambiguous. Sequenced sample: PBMCs. The CDR3 nucleotides are TGTGCCAGCAGCTTAGGCACGGGGACTGAAGCTTTCTTT. Its translation is CASSLGTGTEAFF.